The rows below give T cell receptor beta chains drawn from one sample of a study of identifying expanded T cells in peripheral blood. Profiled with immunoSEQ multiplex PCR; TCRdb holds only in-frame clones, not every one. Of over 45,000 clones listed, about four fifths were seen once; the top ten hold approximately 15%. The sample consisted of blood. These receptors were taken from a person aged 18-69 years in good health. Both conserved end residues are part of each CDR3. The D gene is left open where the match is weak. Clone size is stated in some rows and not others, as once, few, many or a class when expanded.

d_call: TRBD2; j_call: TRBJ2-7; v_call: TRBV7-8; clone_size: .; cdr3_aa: CASSQPEGLAGVSYEQYF; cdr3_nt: TGTGCCAGCAGCCAACCCGAGGGACTAGCGGGGGTCTCCTACGAGCAGTACTTC
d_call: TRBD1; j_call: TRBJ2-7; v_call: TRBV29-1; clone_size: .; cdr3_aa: CSVEVHRGRLYEQYF; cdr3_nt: TGCAGCGTTGAAGTCCACAGGGGGCGTCTTTACGAGCAGTACTTC
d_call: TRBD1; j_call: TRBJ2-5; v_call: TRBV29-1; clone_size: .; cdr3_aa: CSFEGSPGGTQYF; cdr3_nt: TGCAGCTTTGAGGGGAGCCCAGGGGGGACCCAGTACTTC
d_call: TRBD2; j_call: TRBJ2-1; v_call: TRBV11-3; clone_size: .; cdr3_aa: CASSLRGLAGHNEQFF; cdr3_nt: TGTGCCAGCAGCTTAAGGGGACTAGCGGGACACAATGAGCAGTTCTTC
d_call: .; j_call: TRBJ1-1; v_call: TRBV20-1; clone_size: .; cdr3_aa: CSARPGPEAFF; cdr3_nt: TGCAGTGCTAGACCGGGACCTGAAGCTTTCTTT
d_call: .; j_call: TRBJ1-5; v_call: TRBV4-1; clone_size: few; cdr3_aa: CASSQDDGIGSQHF; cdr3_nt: TGCGCCAGCAGCCAAGATGACGGGATCGGGTCCCAGCATTTT
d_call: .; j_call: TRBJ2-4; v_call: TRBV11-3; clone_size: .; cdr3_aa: CASSTGPSQNIQYF; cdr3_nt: TGTGCCAGCAGCACGGGTCCGTCACAAAACATTCAGTACTTC
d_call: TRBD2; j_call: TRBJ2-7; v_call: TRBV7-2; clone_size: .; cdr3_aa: CASSFAGTSGTYEQYF; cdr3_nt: TGTGCCAGCAGCTTCGCCGGGACTAGCGGAACCTACGAGCAGTACTTC
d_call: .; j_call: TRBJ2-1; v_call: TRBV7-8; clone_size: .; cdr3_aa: CASSSEVTDNEQFF; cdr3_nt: TGTGCCAGCAGTTCAGAGGTAACAGACAATGAGCAGTTCTTC
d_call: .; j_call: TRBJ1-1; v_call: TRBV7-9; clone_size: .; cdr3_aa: CASSPSQGVNTEAFF; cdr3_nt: TGTGCCAGCAGCCCCTCCCAGGGCGTGAACACTGAAGCTTTCTTT
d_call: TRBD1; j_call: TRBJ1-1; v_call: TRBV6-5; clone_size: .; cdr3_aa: CASTRGGGVGTEAFF; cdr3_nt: TGTGCCAGCACCCGGGGAGGGGGCGTAGGCACTGAAGCTTTCTTT
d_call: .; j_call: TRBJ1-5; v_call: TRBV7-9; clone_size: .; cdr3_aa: CASSSTGTPNQPQHF; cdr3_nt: TGTGCCAGCAGCTCCACCGGGACACCAAATCAGCCCCAGCATTTT
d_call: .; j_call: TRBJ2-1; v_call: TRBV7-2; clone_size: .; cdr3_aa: CASSPRLRNEQFF; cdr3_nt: TGTGCCAGCAGCCCTAGATTGAGAAATGAGCAGTTCTTC
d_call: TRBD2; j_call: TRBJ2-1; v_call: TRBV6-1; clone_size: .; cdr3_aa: CASSEYDGGADEQFF; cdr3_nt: TGTGCCAGCAGTGAATATGACGGGGGGGCCGATGAGCAGTTCTTC
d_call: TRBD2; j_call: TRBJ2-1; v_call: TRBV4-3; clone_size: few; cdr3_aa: CASSLWTSSYEQFF; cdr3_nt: TGCGCCAGCAGCCTTTGGACTAGCTCCTATGAGCAGTTCTTC
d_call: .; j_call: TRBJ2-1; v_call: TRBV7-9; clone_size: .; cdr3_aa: CASSPGGEHNEQFF; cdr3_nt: TGTGCCAGCAGCCCAGGGGGGGAGCACAATGAGCAGTTCTTC
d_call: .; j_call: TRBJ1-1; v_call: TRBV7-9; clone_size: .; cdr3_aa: CASSSDVGAPRAFF; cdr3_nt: TGTGCCAGCAGCTCCGATGTCGGTGCTCCTCGGGCTTTCTTT
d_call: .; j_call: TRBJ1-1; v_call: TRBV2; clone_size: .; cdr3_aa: CASRFSGTEAFF; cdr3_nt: TGTGCCAGCAGGTTCAGTGGGACTGAAGCTTTCTTT
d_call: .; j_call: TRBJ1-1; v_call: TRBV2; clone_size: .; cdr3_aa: CASSRQRGVIPEAFF; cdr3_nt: TGTGCCAGCAGCCGGCAAAGAGGGGTGATCCCTGAAGCTTTCTTT
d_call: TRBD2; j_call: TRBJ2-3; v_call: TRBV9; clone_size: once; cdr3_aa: CASSVGDGYQGTKVYF; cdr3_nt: TGTGCCAGCAGCGTAGGGGACGGCTATCAAGGGACTAAGGTGTATTTT
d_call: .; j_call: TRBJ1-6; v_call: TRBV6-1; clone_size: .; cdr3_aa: CASSEAVAGLKDNSPLHF; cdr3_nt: TGTGCCAGCAGTGAAGCGGTTGCAGGGCTCAAGGATAATTCACCCCTCCACTTT
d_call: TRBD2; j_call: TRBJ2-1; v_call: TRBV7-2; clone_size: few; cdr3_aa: CASSFTSGWAQFF; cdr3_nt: TGTGCCAGCAGCTTTACTAGCGGTTGGGCGCAGTTCTTC
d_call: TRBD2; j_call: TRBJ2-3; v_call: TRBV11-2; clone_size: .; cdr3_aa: CASSLDLAGAGQYF; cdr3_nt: TGTGCCAGCAGCTTAGACCTAGCGGGGGCGGGGCAGTATTTT
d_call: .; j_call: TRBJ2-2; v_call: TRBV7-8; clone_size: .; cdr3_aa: CASSLSAETGELFF; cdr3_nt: TGTGCCAGCAGCTTATCAGCCGAGACCGGGGAGCTGTTTTTT
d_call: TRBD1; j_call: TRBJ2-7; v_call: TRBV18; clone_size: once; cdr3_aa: CASSPPPQGEHEQYF; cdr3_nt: TGTGCCAGCTCACCTCCTCCGCAGGGGGAACACGAGCAGTACTTC
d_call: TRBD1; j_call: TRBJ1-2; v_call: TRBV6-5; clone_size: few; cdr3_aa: CASSQNRGSGYGYTF; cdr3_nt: TGTGCCAGCAGCCAAAACAGGGGATCGGGCTATGGCTACACCTTC
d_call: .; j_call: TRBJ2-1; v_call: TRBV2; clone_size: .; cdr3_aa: CASSEFAGTPTGEQFF; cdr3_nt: TGTGCCAGCAGTGAATTCGCCGGGACGCCCACGGGGGAGCAGTTCTTC
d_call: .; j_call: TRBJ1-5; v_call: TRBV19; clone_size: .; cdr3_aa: CASSIDLPAYSNQPQHF; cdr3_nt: TGTGCCAGTAGTATAGATCTACCAGCTTATAGCAATCAGCCCCAGCATTTT
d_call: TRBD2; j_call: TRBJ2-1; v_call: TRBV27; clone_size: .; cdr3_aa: CASSSSGSYNEQFF; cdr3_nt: TGTGCCAGCAGCTCTAGCGGGAGCTACAATGAGCAGTTCTTC
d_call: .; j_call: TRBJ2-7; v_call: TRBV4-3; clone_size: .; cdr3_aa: CASSQDRYGSYEQYF; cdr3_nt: TGCGCCAGCAGCCAAGATCGGTACGGGTCCTACGAGCAGTACTTC
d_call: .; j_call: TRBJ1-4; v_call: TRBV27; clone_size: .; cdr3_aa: CASASFGNEKLFF; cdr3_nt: TGTGCCTCCGCGAGTTTCGGTAATGAAAAACTGTTTTTT
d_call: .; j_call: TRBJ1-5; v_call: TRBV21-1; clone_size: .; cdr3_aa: CASRQRGTGLSQPQHF; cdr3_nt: TGTGCCAGCAGGCAGAGGGGGACGGGATTATCTCAGCCCCAGCATTTT
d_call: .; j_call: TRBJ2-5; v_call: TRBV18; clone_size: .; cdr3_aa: CASSAMIGQETQYF; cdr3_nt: TGTGCCAGCTCGGCAATGATAGGGCAAGAGACCCAGTACTTC
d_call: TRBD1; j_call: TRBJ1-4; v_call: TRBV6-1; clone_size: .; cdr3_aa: CASSDRTGGDEKLFF; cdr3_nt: TGTGCCAGCAGTGACCGGACAGGGGGCGATGAAAAACTGTTTTTT
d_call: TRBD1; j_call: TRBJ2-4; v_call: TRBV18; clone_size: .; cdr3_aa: CASSPGTGRNIQYF; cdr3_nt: TGTGCCAGCTCACCGGGGACAGGGCGGAACATTCAGTACTTC
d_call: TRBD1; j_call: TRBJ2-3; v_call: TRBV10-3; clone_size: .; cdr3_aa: CAISAGQGSTDTQYF; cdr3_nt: TGTGCCATCAGTGCAGGACAGGGAAGCACAGATACGCAGTATTTT
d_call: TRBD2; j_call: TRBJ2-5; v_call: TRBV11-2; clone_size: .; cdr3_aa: CASSSSSGRAWETQYF; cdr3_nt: TGTGCCAGCAGCTCATCTAGCGGGAGGGCCTGGGAGACCCAGTACTTC
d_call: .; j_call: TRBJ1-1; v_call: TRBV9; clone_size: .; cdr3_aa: CASSVGGASGTEAFF; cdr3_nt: TGTGCCAGCAGCGTAGGGGGGGCCTCGGGCACTGAAGCTTTCTTT
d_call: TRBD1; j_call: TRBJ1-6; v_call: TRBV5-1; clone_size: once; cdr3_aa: CASSLAPTGTYNSPLHF; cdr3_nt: TGCGCCAGCAGCTTGGCCCCGACAGGGACCTATAATTCACCCCTCCACTTT
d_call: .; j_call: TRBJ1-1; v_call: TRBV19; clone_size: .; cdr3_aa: CASSIKAQATTEAFF; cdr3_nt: TGTGCCAGTAGTATAAAGGCACAGGCAACCACTGAAGCTTTCTTT
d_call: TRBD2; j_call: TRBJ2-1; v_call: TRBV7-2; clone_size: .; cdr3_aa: CASSSGTSGKNEQFF; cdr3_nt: TGTGCCAGCAGCTCCGGGACTAGCGGGAAGAATGAGCAGTTCTTC
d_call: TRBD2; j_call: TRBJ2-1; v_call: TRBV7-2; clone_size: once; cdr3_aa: CASSSGLAGIFGQFF; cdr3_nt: TGTGCCAGCAGCTCCGGACTAGCGGGGATATTCGGGCAGTTCTTC
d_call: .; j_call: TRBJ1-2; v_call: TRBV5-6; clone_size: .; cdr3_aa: CASSRRANYGYTF; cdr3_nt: TGTGCCAGCAGCCGAAGGGCCAACTATGGCTACACCTTC
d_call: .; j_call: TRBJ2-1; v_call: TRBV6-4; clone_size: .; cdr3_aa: CASSVLKDSEQFF; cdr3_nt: TGTGCCAGCAGTGTATTGAAGGACAGTGAGCAGTTCTTC
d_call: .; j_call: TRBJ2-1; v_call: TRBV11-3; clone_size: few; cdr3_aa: CASSLAAGNEQFF; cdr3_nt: TGTGCCAGCAGCTTAGCGGCGGGAAATGAGCAGTTCTTC
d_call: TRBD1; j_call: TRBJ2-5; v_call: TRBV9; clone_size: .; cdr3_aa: CASRPPGQGAVETQYF; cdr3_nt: TGTGCCAGCAGACCGCCGGGACAGGGGGCGGTAGAGACCCAGTACTTC
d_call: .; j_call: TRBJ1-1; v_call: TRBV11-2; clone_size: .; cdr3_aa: CASSSQLGATEAFF; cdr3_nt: TGTGCCAGCAGCTCCCAGCTAGGGGCCACTGAAGCTTTCTTT
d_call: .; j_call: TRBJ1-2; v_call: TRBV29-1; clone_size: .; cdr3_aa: CSVVVGGAYGYTF; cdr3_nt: TGCAGCGTTGTTGTGGGGGGAGCCTATGGCTACACCTTC
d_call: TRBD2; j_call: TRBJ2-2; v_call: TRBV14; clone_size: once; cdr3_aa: CASSQVTSGGPLPGELFF; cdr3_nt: TGTGCCAGCAGCCAAGTGACTAGCGGGGGCCCCCTTCCCGGGGAGCTGTTTTTT
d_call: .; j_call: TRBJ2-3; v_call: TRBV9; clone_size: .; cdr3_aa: CASSVAGVATQYF; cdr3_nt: TGTGCCAGCAGCGTAGCTGGAGTTGCTACGCAGTATTTT
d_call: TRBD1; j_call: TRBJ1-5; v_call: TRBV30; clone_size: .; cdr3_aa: CAWKGDRGDQPQHF; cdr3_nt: TGTGCCTGGAAGGGTGACAGGGGGGATCAGCCCCAGCATTTT
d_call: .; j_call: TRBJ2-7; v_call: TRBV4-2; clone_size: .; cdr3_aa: CASSQDRNPVVDEQYF; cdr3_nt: TGTGCCAGCAGCCAAGACCGGAACCCAGTCGTAGACGAGCAGTACTTC
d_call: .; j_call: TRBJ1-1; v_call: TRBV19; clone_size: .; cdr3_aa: CASSIREDTEAFF; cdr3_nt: TGTGCCAGTAGTATAAGGGAGGACACTGAAGCTTTCTTT
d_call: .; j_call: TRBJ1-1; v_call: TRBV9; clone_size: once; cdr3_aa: CASSVIENTEAFF; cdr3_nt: TGTGCCAGCAGCGTAATCGAGAACACTGAAGCTTTCTTT
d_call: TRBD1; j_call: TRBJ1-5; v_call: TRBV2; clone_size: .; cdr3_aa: CASSEGQRIVNQPQHF; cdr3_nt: TGTGCCAGCAGTGAGGGACAGCGAATAGTCAATCAGCCCCAGCATTTT
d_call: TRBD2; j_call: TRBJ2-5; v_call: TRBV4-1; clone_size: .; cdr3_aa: CASRGDYQETQYF; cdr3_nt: TGCGCCAGCAGGGGGGACTATCAAGAGACCCAGTACTTC
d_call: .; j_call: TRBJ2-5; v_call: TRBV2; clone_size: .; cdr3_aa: CASPSDRGRRETQYF; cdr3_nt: TGTGCCAGCCCCTCCGACCGGGGGAGGCGGGAGACCCAGTACTTC
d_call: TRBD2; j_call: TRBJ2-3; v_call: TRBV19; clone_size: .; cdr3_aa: CASRILAGQDTQYF; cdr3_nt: TGTGCCAGTAGAATACTAGCGGGCCAAGATACGCAGTATTTT
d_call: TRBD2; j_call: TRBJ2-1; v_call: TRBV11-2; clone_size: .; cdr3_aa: CASSLRTSGNNEQFF; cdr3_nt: TGTGCCAGCAGCTTACGGACTAGCGGGAACAATGAGCAGTTCTTC
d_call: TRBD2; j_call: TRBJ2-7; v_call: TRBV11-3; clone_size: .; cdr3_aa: CASSEGLGYYEQYF; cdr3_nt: TGTGCCAGCAGCGAGGGACTAGGTTACTACGAGCAGTACTTC